The present TCR beta chain was sequenced within a study of T cell repertoires in cytomegalovirus infection. For the study at large: Matching HLA type and CMV infection were both indicated by public TCR beta signatures. Notes on the study in general: There were HLA-C-restricted CMV-specific TCR beta clonotypes dominating the ex vivo response. Carriers of CMV plus the relevant HLA were identified by cumulative public TCR beta family frequency.

The CDR3 is 13 amino acids. Germline loops: CDR1 MDHEN, CDR2 SYDVKM. V was pared by 4 bases and J by 2 bases, with 0 bases of the junction left unmatched. Each CDR3 protein gets one entry after TCRdb re-called the reads with MiXCR. The data contain fewer than 200,000 distinct CDR3 sequences, approximately 15% of them singletons. In this sample, this clonotype turned up a few times. Antigen unknown. Sequences were obtained from PBMCs. The receptor comes from a human donor in good health (CMV status not recorded). Some clones in this sample may be carry-over from other donors' samples. The chain combines TRBV28 with TRBJ2-7; 9 positions match TRBD2. This CDR3 reads CASSSSGTYEQYF. CDR3 coding DNA: TGTGCCAGCAGTTCTAGCGGGACCTACGAGCAGTACTTC.